In this sample, the clone carrying this T cell receptor beta chain turned up once. The CDR3 runs to 17 residues. Germline V lookup: CDR1 SGDLS, CDR2 YYNGEE. V shed 0 bases and J 6 bases; nucleotides not matched to a gene: 7. A multiplex PCR was run with 60 Vbeta primers and 13 Jbeta primers. Measured with immunoSEQ multiplex PCR; TCRdb has only the in-frame clones, and not every one. The profile covers some 180,000 clones, with approximately 77% appearing a single time and around 3.6% taken by the ten largest. The data were obtained in a study of cytomegalovirus exposure and HLA in healthy donors. Donors had nominal health at sampling but likely had unrecorded immune exposures.

The sample comprised PBMCs. The chain recombines TRBV9 with TRBJ2-1; 12 bases are a match to TRBD2. This sequence originates from a man aged 35-49 years in good health and CMV-seropositive. The DNA of the CDR3 is TGTGCCAGCAGCGTAGAGGCTAGCGGGAGGGGGGGCAATGAGCAGTTCTTC. It yields the protein CASSVEASGRGGNEQFF. Full variable domain (outside the CDR3, taken from reference TRBV9 and TRBJ2-1): DSGVTQTPKHLITATGQRVTLRCSPRSGDLSVYWYQQSLDQGLQFLIQYYNGEERAKGNILERFSAQQFPDLHSELNLSSLELGDSALYFCASSVEASGRGGNEQFFGPGTRLTVL.